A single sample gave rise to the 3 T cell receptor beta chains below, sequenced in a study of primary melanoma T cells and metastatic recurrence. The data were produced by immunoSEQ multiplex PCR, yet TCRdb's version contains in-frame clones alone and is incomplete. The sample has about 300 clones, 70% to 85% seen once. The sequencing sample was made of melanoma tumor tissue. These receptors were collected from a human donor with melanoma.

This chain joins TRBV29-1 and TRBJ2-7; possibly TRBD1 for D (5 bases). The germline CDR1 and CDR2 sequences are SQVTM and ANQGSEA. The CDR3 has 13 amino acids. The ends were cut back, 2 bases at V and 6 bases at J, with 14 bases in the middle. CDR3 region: CSVESRDRGEQYF. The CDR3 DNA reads TGCAGCGTTGAAAGCAGGGATCGAGGCGAGCAGTACTTC.

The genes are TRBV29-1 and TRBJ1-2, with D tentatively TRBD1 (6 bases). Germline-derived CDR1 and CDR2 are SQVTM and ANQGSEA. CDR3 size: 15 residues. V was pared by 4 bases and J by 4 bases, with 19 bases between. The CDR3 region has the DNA TGCAGCGTTGCAGGCGAACAGGGAGGGGCCTATGGCTACACCTTC. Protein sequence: CSVAGEQGGAYGYTF. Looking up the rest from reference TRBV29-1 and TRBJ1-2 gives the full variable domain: SAVISQKPSRDICQRGTSLTIQCQVDSQVTMMFWYRQQPGQSLTLIATANQGSEATYESGFVIDKFPISRPNLTFSTLTVSNMSPEDSSIYLCSVAGEQGGAYGYTFGSGTRLTVV.

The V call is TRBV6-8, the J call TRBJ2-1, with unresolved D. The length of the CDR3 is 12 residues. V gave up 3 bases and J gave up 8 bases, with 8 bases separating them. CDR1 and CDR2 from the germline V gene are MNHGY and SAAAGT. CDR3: CASSYLDYEQFF. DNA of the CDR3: TGTGCCAGCAGTTATTTAGACTATGAGCAGTTCTTC.